This T cell receptor beta chain comes out of a study of blood T cell repertoires in COVID-19 (dated by TCRdb to about 2020). Broadly, across the study: The collaborator samples originated in the United States, Italy and Spain and spanned the acute and convalescent phases of COVID-19. The material from the prospective study consisted of cDNA or gDNA derived from T cells, B-cell-depleted T cells, or PBMCs. Subjects who had been exposed to COVID-19, were actively infected with it, or had recovered from it provided the deeply sampled blood TCRbeta repertoires that made up the dataset. The repertoires were released in a freely available public database intended as a resource for research on the immune response to SARS-CoV-2. The samples were drawn from two sources: the first 160 participants of the ongoing ImmuneRACE study, and over 1,000 subjects contributed by 6 global collaborators. The sample metadata nearly always contained a de-identified subject ID, COVID-19 status, age in years and sex. Where HLA class I and class II types were available, the types were taken from metadata supplied by the sample provider, not from assay-based typing. Overall study outcomes, separate from this receptor: Clinical and demographic metadata were provided uncurated, with the amount varying by source and participant.

Of note for this clone: Its antigen is still unknown. No qualities accompany the bases; no much larger clone lies one base away.

The CDR1 and CDR2 encoded by the germline V gene are SGHAT and FQNNGV. From the cysteine through the phenylalanine, the CDR3 covers 13 amino acids. The retained sequence is limited to the CDR3, 39 bases, with the frame set at the first base. Trimming costs V 0 bases and J 8 bases, and their ends lie 8 bases apart. The immunoSEQ Assay, a bias-controlled multiplex PCR, was used to amplify TCRbeta CDR3 regions from genomic DNA. As for the authors' bioinformatics: Within the assay, amplification of reference gene primers was used to estimate how many nucleated cells each sample contained. Sequence reads were collapsed and filtered to measure the absolute abundance of every unique TCRbeta CDR3 rearrangement. For each sample, productive Simpson clonality was calculated as the square root of Simpson's diversity index across productive rearrangements. TCRdb carries this immuneACCESS record with in-frame sequences only. Its versions omit some clonotypes, under half of them owing to an unresolved V gene in the studies checked, with the rest unexplained. V, J and clone size are those of that table, while D and trimming were read from the DNA. The sample has around 200,000 clones on record, 85% of them singletons. Together, the top ten hold 18% of the sample.

Participants in the prospective study were aged 18 to 89 years, lived in more than 20 United States geographic areas, and enrolled through a virtual design. In the prospective study, cohorts were assigned on the basis of participant-reported clinical history obtained from a screening survey and a study questionnaire. Recovered participants in ImmuneRACE Cohort 3 were defined by two consecutive negative NP/OP PCR tests, clearance by a healthcare professional, or resolution of symptoms. In the prospective study, whole blood, serum and a nasopharyngeal or oropharyngeal swab were collected from each participant by mobile phlebotomists. Additional blood draws and questionnaires over an approximately 2-month period could optionally be provided by prospective study participants. Blood samples from the prospective study were shipped frozen or at room temperature prior to DNA extraction.

The V and J segments used are TRBV11-2 and TRBJ2-1; perhaps TRBD1 is the D gene, with 6 bases matching. Sample: PBMCs or T cells enriched from blood (not recorded which). The TCR originated in a man aged 40-50 years who had recovered from COVID-19. The nucleotide sequence reads as follows: TGTGCCAGCAGCTTAGAATCAGGGGATGAGCAGTTCTTC. It codes for CASSLESGDEQFF.